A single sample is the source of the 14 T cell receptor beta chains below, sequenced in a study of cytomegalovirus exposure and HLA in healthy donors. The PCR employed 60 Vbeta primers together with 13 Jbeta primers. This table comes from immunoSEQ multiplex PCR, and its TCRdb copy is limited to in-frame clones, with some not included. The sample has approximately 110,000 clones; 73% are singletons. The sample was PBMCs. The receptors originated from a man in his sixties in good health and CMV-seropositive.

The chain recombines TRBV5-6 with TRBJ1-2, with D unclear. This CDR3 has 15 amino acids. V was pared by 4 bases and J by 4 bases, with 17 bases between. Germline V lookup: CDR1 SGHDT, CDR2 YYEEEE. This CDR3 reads CASSTGPSMGYGYTF. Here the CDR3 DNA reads TGTGCCAGCAGCACTGGACCTAGCATGGGCTATGGCTACACCTTC.

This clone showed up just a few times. The chain's CDR3 is CASSSAGVQFF. DNA for the CDR3: TGTGCCAGCAGCTCTGCGGGGGTGCAGTTCTTC. This sequence joins TRBV11-2 and TRBJ2-1, with TRBD2 matching over 7 bases. V was clipped by 4 bases and J by 12 bases; unmatched bases: 3. Germline lookup yields CDR1 SGHAT and CDR2 FQNNGV. There are 11 residues in the CDR3. The variable domain in full, with the rest retrieved from reference TRBV11-2 and TRBJ2-1, is EAGVAQSPRYKIIEKRQSVAFWCNPISGHATLYWYQQILGQGPKLLIQFQNNGVVDDSQLPKDRFSAERLKGVDSTLKIQPAKLEDSAVYLCASSSAGVQFFGPGTRLTVL.

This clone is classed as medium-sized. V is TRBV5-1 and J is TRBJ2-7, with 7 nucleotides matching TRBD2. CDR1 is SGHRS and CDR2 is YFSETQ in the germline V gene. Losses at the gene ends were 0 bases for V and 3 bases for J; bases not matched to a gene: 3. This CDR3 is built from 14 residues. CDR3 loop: CASSLGGLGYEQYF. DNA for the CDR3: TGCGCCAGCAGCTTGGGAGGACTAGGCTACGAGCAGTACTTC.

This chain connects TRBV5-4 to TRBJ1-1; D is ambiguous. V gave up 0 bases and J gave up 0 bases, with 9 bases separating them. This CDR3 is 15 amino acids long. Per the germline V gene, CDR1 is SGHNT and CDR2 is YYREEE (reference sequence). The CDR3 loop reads CASSLVGEMNTEAFF. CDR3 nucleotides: TGTGCCAGCAGCTTGGTGGGAGAAATGAACACTGAAGCTTTCTTT.

The CDR3 DNA reads as TGTGCCAGCAGCGTAGGGCAGGAATGGCGTGGCTACACCTTC. Amino acids: CASSVGQEWRGYTF. The genes are TRBV9 and TRBJ1-2; D not certain. The germline V gene has CDR1 SGDLS and CDR2 YYNGEE. This CDR3 contains 14 residues. The V end lost 0 bases, the J end lost 7 bases, and 13 bases lay between the germline ends.

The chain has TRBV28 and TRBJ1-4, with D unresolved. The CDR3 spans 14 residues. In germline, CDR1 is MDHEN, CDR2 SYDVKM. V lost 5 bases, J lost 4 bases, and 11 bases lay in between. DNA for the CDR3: TGTGCCAGCAGTGAGTTGACTAATAATGAAAAACTGTTTTTT. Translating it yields CASSELTNNEKLFF. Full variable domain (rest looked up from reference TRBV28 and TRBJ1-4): DVKVTQSSRYLVKRTGEKVFLECVQDMDHENMFWYRQDPGLGLRLIYFSYDVKMKEKGDIPEGYSVSREKKERFSLILESASTNQTSMYLCASSELTNNEKLFFGSGTQLSVL.

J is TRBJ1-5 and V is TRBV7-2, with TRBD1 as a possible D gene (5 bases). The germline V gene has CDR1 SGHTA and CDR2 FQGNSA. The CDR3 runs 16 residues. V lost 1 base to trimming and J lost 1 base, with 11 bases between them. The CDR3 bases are TGTGCCAGCAGCTTAGGCAGGGTCGGGAGCAATCAGCCCCAGCATTTT. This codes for CASSLGRVGSNQPQHF.

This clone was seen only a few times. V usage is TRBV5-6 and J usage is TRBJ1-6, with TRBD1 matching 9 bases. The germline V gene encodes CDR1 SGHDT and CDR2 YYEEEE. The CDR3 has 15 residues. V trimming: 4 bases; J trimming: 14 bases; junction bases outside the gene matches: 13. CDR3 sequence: CASSVRGQGILALHF. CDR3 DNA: TGTGCCAGCAGCGTCCGGGGACAGGGAATCTTAGCCCTCCACTTT. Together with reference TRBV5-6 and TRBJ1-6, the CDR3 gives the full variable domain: DAGVTQSPTHLIKTRGQQVTLRCSPKSGHDTVSWYQQALGQGPQFIFQYYEEEERQRGNFPDRFSGHQFPNYSSELNVNALLLGDSALYLCASSVRGQGILALHFGNGTRLTVT.

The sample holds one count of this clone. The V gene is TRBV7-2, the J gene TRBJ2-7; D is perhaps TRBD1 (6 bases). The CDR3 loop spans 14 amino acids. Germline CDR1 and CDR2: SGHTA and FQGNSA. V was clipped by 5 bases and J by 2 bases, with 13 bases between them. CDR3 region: CASSLDRFTYEQYF. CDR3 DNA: TGTGCCAGCAGCCTTGACAGGTTCACCTACGAGCAGTACTTC.

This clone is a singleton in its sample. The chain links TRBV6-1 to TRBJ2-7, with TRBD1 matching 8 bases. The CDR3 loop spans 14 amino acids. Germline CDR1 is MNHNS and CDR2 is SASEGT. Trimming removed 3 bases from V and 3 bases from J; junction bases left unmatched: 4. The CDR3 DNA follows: TGTGCCAGCAGTGAGGACAGGGTTCTCTACGAGCAGTACTTC. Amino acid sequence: CASSEDRVLYEQYF.

CDR3 DNA sequence: TGTGCCAGCAGTTCTCCCGGGACAGGGAATAGCAATCAGCCCCAGCATTTT. Its translation is CASSSPGTGNSNQPQHF. The chain recombines TRBV28 with TRBJ1-5, with 9 bases that match TRBD1. Trimming took 4 bases from V and 0 from J; bases not matched to a gene: 7. CDR1 and CDR2 (germline): MDHEN, SYDVKM. This CDR3 region has 17 residues.

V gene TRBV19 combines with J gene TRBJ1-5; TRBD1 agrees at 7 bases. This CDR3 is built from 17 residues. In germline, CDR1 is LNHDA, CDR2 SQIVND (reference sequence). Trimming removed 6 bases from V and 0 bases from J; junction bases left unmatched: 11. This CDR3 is CASSGTVNINSNQPQHF. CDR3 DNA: TGTGCCAGTAGCGGGACAGTTAATATTAATAGCAATCAGCCCCAGCATTTT.

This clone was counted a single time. This CDR3 reads CASSLDRASTDTQYF. The CDR3 DNA sequence: TGCGCCAGCAGCTTGGACAGGGCTAGCACAGATACGCAGTATTTT. V is TRBV5-1 and J is TRBJ2-3; TRBD1 might be the D (6 bases). The CDR3 runs to 15 residues. CDR1 and CDR2 (germline): SGHRS, YFSETQ. V dropped 0 bases and J dropped 0 bases, with 8 bases sitting between them.

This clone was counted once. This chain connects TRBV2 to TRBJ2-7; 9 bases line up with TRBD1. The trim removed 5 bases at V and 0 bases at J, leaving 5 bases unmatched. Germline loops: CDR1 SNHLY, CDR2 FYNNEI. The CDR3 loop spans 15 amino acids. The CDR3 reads CASSFRDRVSYEQYF. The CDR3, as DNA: TGTGCCAGCAGTTTTCGGGACAGGGTCTCCTACGAGCAGTACTTC.